These T cell receptor beta chains were read from a single sample in a study of CD8 T cells in ankylosing spondylitis. TCRdb re-called the 5' RACE reads through MiXCR, storing one row per CDR3 protein. The repertoire has some 700,000 distinct CDR3 sequences, roughly 19% of them found once; the top ten carry under 20%. Sequencing input: blood, either unsorted or a sorted T cell fraction (not recorded which). Every receptor here comes from a male donor with ankylosing spondylitis. Each CDR3 is given with its conserved first and last residue. D genes are given only for firm matches. The listing skips clone size in some rows; elsewhere it reads once, few, many or a size class.

TRBJ2-7 TRBV27 TRBD2 many TGTGCCAGCAGTTTAGATAGCGGGGGAACCTACGAGCAGTACTTC CASSLDSGGTYEQYF
TRBJ2-3 TRBV20-1 TRBD2 few TGCAGTGCTAGCCGACTAGCGGGAGGGGGTACGCAGTATTTT CSASRLAGGGTQYF
TRBJ1-2 TRBV20-1 TRBD1 few TGCAGTGCTCGGGACAGGGGTGATGGCTACACCTTC CSARDRGDGYTF
TRBJ2-7 TRBV4-3 - - TGCGCCAGCAGCCAACAGACATCCAGAGACGAGCAGTACTTC CASSQQTSRDEQYF
TRBJ2-3 TRBV5-1 TRBD2 - TGCGCCAGCAGCTCCGCTAGCGGTCCCTACACAGATACGCAGTATTTT CASSSASGPYTDTQYF
TRBJ2-1 TRBV7-8 - few TGTGCCAGCAGCTCCCGCGGGGGCTCCGGGGCCAATGAGCAGTTCTTC CASSSRGGSGANEQFF
TRBJ2-1 TRBV13 TRBD1 few TGTGCCAGCAGCCCTGACAGGGGGTATCGCAATGAGCAGTTCTTC CASSPDRGYRNEQFF
TRBJ1-2 TRBV6-5 - few TGTGCCAGCAGTTACGCCGGACAGTATCCCTCTAACTATGGCTACACCTTC CASSYAGQYPSNYGYTF
TRBJ1-6 TRBV4-1 - - TGCGCCAGCAGCAACTGGCGAGAGCGTCGGGATTCACCCCTCCACTTT CASSNWRERRDSPLHF
TRBJ1-5 TRBV6-1 - - TGTGCCAGCAGTGAAGGCTCTGTCCCAAATCAGCCCCAGCATTTT CASSEGSVPNQPQHF
TRBJ2-7 TRBV10-3 - few TGTGCCATCAGTGAGTCGTCGGGCGAGCAGTACTTC CAISESSGEQYF
TRBJ1-1 TRBV27 - - TGTGCCAGCAGTTTATCGGTCAGGGACACTGAAGCTTTCTTT CASSLSVRDTEAFF
TRBJ1-3 TRBV12-3/TRBV12-4 - - TGTGCCAGCAGTCACCTTTCTGGGGGAGGAAACACCATATATTTT CASSHLSGGGNTIYF
TRBJ2-7 TRBV2 TRBD1 - TGTGCCAGCAGTGCCGGGACAGGGGCTCCCTACGAGCAGTACTTC CASSAGTGAPYEQYF
TRBJ2-2 TRBV6-2/TRBV6-3 TRBD1 few TGTGCCAGCAGCCACAGGGGGAACACCGGGGAGCTGTTTTTT CASSHRGNTGELFF
TRBJ2-2 TRBV6-2/TRBV6-3 - - TGTGCCAGCAGACTATTACCGCCCCCTCTCACCGGGGAGCTGTTTTTT CASRLLPPPLTGELFF
TRBJ2-3 TRBV5-1 TRBD2 few TGCGCCAGCAGCTCCACGAGAGCGGGGGGGCCGGATACGCAGTATTTT CASSSTRAGGPDTQYF
TRBJ1-5 TRBV3-1 TRBD1 once TGTGCCAGCAGTCTGGACAGGGACAGTCAGCCCCAGCATTTT CASSLDRDSQPQHF
TRBJ2-3 TRBV4-2 TRBD2 many TGTGCCAGCGTGGGAGGGAACACAGATACGCAGTATTTT CASVGGNTDTQYF
TRBJ1-5 TRBV7-8 TRBD1 few TGTGCCAGCAGCCATCCAGGGGGGGTTCAGCCCCAGCATTTT CASSHPGGVQPQHF
TRBJ2-2 TRBV7-8 TRBD2 - TGTGCCAGCAGCTCCTTGACTAGCGGGAGGGCAGTGGTCGGGGAGCTGTTTTTT CASSSLTSGRAVVGELFF
TRBJ2-2 TRBV7-9 - many TGTGCCAGCAGCTTAAAGTCCGGGGAGCTGTTTTTT CASSLKSGELFF
TRBJ2-2 TRBV29-1 - - TGCAGCACTCTGACCGTGAACACCGGGGAGCTGTTTTTT CSTLTVNTGELFF